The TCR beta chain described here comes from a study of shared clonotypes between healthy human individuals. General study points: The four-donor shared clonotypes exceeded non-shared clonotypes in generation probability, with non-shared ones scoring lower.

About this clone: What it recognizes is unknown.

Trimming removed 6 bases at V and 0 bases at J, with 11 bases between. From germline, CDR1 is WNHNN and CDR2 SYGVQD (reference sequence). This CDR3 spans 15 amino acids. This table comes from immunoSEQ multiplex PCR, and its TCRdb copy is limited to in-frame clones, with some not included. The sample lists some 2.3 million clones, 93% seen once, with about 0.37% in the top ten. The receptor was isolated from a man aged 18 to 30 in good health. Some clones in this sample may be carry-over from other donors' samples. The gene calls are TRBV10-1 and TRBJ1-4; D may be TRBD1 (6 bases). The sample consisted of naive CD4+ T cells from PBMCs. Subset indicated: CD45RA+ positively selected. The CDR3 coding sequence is TGCGCCAGCAGATGGGGGGGGCCAACTAATGAAAAACTGTTTTTT. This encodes CASRWGGPTNEKLFF.